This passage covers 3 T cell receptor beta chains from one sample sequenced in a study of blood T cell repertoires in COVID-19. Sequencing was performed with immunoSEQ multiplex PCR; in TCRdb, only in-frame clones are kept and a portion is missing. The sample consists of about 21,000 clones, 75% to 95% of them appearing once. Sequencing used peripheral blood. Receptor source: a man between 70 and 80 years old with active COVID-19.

CDR3 region: CASSGGPSGSANTGELFF. In nucleotides, the CDR3 is TGTGCCAGCAGCGGGGGGCCTAGCGGGAGTGCGAACACCGGGGAGCTGTTTTTT. The chain couples TRBV5-6 to TRBJ2-2, with TRBD2 identical over 10 bases. Germline V gene lookup returns CDR1 SGHDT and CDR2 YYEEEE. The CDR3 loop spans 18 amino acids. V trimming: 4 bases; J trimming: 0 bases; junction bases outside the gene matches: 9.

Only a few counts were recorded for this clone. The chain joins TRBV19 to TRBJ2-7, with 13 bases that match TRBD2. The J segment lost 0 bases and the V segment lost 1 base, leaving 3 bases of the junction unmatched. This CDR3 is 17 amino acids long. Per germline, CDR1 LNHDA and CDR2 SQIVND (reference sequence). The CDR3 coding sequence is TGTGCCAGTAGTATAGGACTAGCGGGAGGCCGCTCCTACGAGCAGTACTTC. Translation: CASSIGLAGGRSYEQYF.

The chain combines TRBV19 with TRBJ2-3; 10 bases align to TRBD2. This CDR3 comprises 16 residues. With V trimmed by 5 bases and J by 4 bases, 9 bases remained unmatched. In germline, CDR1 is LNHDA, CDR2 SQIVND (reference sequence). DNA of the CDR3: TGTGCCAGTAGTGAGACCGGGACTAGCGTCCCAGATACGCAGTATTTT. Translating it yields CASSETGTSVPDTQYF.